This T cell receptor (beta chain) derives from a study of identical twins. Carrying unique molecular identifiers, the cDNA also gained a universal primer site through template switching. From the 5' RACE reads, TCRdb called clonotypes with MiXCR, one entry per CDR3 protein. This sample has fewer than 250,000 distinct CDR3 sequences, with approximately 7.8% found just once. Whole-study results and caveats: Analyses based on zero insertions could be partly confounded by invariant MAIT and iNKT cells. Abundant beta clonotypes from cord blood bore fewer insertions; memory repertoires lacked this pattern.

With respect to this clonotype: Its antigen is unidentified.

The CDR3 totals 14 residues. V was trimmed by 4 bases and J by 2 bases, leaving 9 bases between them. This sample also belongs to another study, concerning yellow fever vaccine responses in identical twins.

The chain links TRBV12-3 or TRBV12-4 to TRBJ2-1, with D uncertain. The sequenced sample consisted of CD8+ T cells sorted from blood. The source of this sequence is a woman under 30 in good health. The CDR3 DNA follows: TGTGCCAGCAGTTCCGCCGTGGCCTACAATGAGCAGTTCTTC. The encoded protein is CASSSAVAYNEQFF.